Presented here are 29 T cell receptor beta chains from one specimen sequenced in a study of blood T cells in healthy people across ages. Together with a sample-barcoded 5' primer, a J-beta primer mix was included in a second PCR lasting roughly 6 to 12 cycles. TCRdb reprocessed the 5' RACE reads with MiXCR, giving one entry per CDR3 protein. The data hold approximately 1,100,000 distinct CDR3 sequences, with around 43% observed a single time. The sample was blood. The source of these receptors is a woman aged 55-70 years in good health.

This clonotype turned up a few times. The V and J genes are TRBV20-1 and TRBJ2-7, with 7 bases matching TRBD2. Trimming at V came to 5 bases and at J to 0 bases, leaving 7 bases not matched to a gene. CDR1 is DFQATT, CDR2 SNEGSKA, per germline (reference sequence). The CDR3 spans 14 residues. CDR3 protein: CSAFREAHSYEQYF. The CDR3 DNA sequence: TGCAGTGCTTTCCGGGAGGCCCACTCCTACGAGCAGTACTTC.

The chain couples TRBV11-2 to TRBJ1-1, with no clear D. Deletions cut 0 bases from V and 2 bases from J, with 4 bases between. The CDR3 is made up of 13 amino acids. CDR1 is SGHAT, CDR2 FQNNGV, per germline. CDR3 in DNA: TGTGCCAGCAGCTTAGATTTTAACACTGAAGCTTTCTTT. Protein sequence: CASSLDFNTEAFF. Complete variable domain (other parts from reference TRBV11-2 and TRBJ1-1): EAGVAQSPRYKIIEKRQSVAFWCNPISGHATLYWYQQILGQGPKLLIQFQNNGVVDDSQLPKDRFSAERLKGVDSTLKIQPAKLEDSAVYLCASSLDFNTEAFFGQGTRLTVV.

Only a few counts were recorded for this clonotype. CDR3 amino acids: CASSYTGTSVTYEQYF. CDR3 nucleotides: TGTGCCAGCAGTTATACCGGGACTAGCGTGACCTACGAGCAGTACTTC. V usage is TRBV27 and J usage is TRBJ2-7; 10 nucleotides agree with TRBD2. Germline assignment: CDR1 MNHEY and CDR2 SMNVEV (reference sequence). The CDR3 spans 16 residues. V shed 4 bases and J 2 bases; nucleotides not matched to a gene: 8.

The sample holds many counts of this clonotype. V usage is TRBV2 and J usage is TRBJ2-5; TRBD2 aligns across 11 bases. This CDR3 comprises 16 residues. J lost 2 bases, V lost 1 base, and 3 bases had no gene match. From germline, CDR1 is SNHLY and CDR2 FYNNEI. The CDR3 reads CASSEDRLAGQETQYF. Written as DNA, the CDR3 is TGTGCCAGCAGTGAAGACCGACTAGCGGGACAAGAGACCCAGTACTTC. Complete variable domain (other parts from reference TRBV2 and TRBJ2-5): EPEVTQTPSHQVTQMGQEVILRCVPISNHLYFYWYRQILGQKVEFLVSFYNNEISEKSEIFDDQFSVERPDGSNFTLKIRSTKLEDSAMYFCASSEDRLAGQETQYFGPGTRLLVL.

This rearrangement joins TRBV28 to TRBJ2-1, with D possibly TRBD2 on 5 matching bases. CDR3 size: 15 residues. Between the trimmed V and J ends, which lost 5 bases and 1 base, there was a span of 12 bases. Germline CDR1 MDHEN, CDR2 SYDVKM. CDR3 sequence (DNA): TGTGCCAGCAGTGTAACAGCGGATTCCTACAATGAGCAGTTCTTC. Protein product: CASSVTADSYNEQFF. The whole variable domain, remainder taken from reference TRBV28 and TRBJ2-1, is DVKVTQSSRYLVKRTGEKVFLECVQDMDHENMFWYRQDPGLGLRLIYFSYDVKMKEKGDIPEGYSVSREKKERFSLILESASTNQTSMYLCASSVTADSYNEQFFGPGTRLTVL.

J is TRBJ1-2 and V is TRBV25-1, with TRBD1 matching over 8 bases. Per the germline V gene, CDR1 is MGHDK and CDR2 is SYGVNS. Trimming at V came to 6 bases and at J to 2 bases, leaving 14 bases not matched to a gene. The CDR3 covers 17 residues. CDR3 residues: CASSKLSPGGWNYGYTF. DNA for the CDR3: TGTGCCAGCAGCAAGCTTTCCCCAGGGGGCTGGAACTATGGCTACACCTTC.

On this clonotype: A much more abundant neighbour one base away suggests this may be a read error. The gene calls are TRBV3-1 and TRBJ2-1; maybe TRBD2 (7 bases). Germline-derived CDR1 and CDR2 are LGHDT and YNNKEL (reference sequence). The CDR3 is 13 amino acids. DNA for the CDR3: TGTGTCAGCAGCCCCAGGTTGGGGGGGCGGGAGTTCTTC. It encodes CVSSPRLGGREFF.

This clonotype appeared a few times. The chain uses TRBV7-9 and TRBJ2-5; D gene unclear. The germline V gene encodes CDR1 SEHNR and CDR2 FQNEAQ (reference sequence). Trimming shortened V by 5 bases and J by 6 bases, and 10 bases separated the two germline ends. This CDR3 is 12 amino acids long. The CDR3 sequence: CASSPTLKTQYF. CDR3 sequence (DNA): TGTGCCAGCAGCCCGACCCTTAAGACCCAGTACTTC.

V gene TRBV6-2 or TRBV6-3 combines with J gene TRBJ2-3; 8 bases are shared with TRBD2. V was pared by 2 bases and J by 3 bases, with 7 bases of the junction left unmatched. Germline V gives CDR1 MNHEY, CDR2 SVGEGT. CDR3 length equals 16 residues. CDR3 DNA: TGTGCCAGCAGTTACCCATTTACGGGGGGGACAGATACGCAGTATTTT. Protein: CASSYPFTGGTDTQYF.

The chain employs TRBV12-3 or TRBV12-4 and TRBJ2-1; 12 positions match TRBD2. The CDR3 is 15 residues long. V was pared by 7 bases and J by 4 bases, with 5 bases of the junction left unmatched. CDR3 region: CASTPSGREYNEQFF. The CDR3 DNA follows: TGTGCCAGCACCCCTAGCGGGAGGGAATACAATGAGCAGTTCTTC.

The chain carries TRBV20-1 and TRBJ2-3; D assignment may be TRBD1 or TRBD2 (6 bases each). CDR3 length equals 15 residues. The germline V gene has CDR1 DFQATT and CDR2 SNEGSKA (reference sequence). V lost 1 base and J 1 base, leaving 12 bases between the germline ends. The CDR3 sequence: CSARGGAGRTDTQYF. The CDR3 nucleotides are TGCAGTGCTAGAGGGGGGGCGGGACGCACAGATACGCAGTATTTT.

Only a few counts were recorded for this clonotype. J is TRBJ1-2 and V is TRBV5-1, with 9 bases identical to TRBD1. The CDR3 is 16 amino acids. Germline trimming cut 4 bases from V and 2 bases from J; bases unmatched to any gene: 9. Germline V CDR1 and CDR2: SGHRS, YFSETQ. The CDR3 sequence is CASSQPSGQGNYGYTF. The CDR3 DNA follows: TGCGCCAGCAGCCAACCCTCGGGACAGGGCAACTATGGCTACACCTTC.

This clonotype occurred a few times. The rearrangement joins TRBV20-1 to TRBJ2-5; 12 nucleotides line up with TRBD1. The end of the DNA is better explained by TRBJ2-7, so the J call may be wrong. Germline CDR1 is DFQATT and CDR2 is SNEGSKA (reference sequence). This CDR3 has 14 residues. The CDR3 region has the DNA TGCAGTGCTAGAGCCGGGACAGGGGGCGGCGAGCAGTACTTC. Amino acid sequence: CSARAGTGGGEQYF.

The rearrangement uses TRBV25-1 and TRBJ2-5, with 7 bases aligning to TRBD1. Germline lookup yields CDR1 MGHDK and CDR2 SYGVNS. This CDR3 spans 16 amino acids. V was clipped by 4 bases and J by 3 bases; unmatched bases: 11. The CDR3 region has the DNA TGTGCCAGCAGTGCCCACGGGGACAGAAAAAAAGAGACCCAGTACTTC. Its translation: CASSAHGDRKKETQYF.

This clonotype has just a few counts. The chain has TRBV27 and TRBJ2-7; D gene uncertain. Near its end, the DNA agrees better with TRBJ2-5, so the J call may be wrong. The CDR3 covers 12 residues. Germline V gives CDR1 MNHEY, CDR2 SMNVEV (reference sequence). CDR3: CASGQEQETQYF. The DNA for the CDR3 is TGTGCCAGCGGGCAGGAACAAGAGACCCAGTACTTC.

Only one count was recorded for this clonotype. The chain is built from TRBV20-1 and TRBJ2-1; D is ambiguous. Germline loops: CDR1 DFQATT, CDR2 SNEGSKA (reference sequence). Trimming cost V 1 base and J 7 bases, with 11 bases left between them. CDR3 length: 13 residues. Here the CDR3 DNA reads TGCAGTGCTAGAGGGCCCCTCAAGAATGAGCAGTTCTTC. It encodes CSARGPLKNEQFF.

The genes are TRBV15 and TRBJ2-1; no firm D call. Per germline, CDR1 LNHNV and CDR2 YYDKDF (reference sequence). The CDR3 has 15 amino acids. Trimming took 0 bases from V and 10 from J, leaving 16 bases between them. The CDR3 spells CATSRESGSAYEQFF. CDR3 in DNA: TGTGCCACCAGCAGAGAGTCGGGCAGTGCCTACGAGCAGTTCTTC.

This clonotype turned up a few times. The V and J genes are TRBV5-1 and TRBJ2-1; 7 nucleotides line up with TRBD1. This CDR3 spans 14 amino acids. J was trimmed by 2 bases and V by 4 bases; bases with no gene match: 3. CDR1 and CDR2 from the germline V gene are SGHRS and YFSETQ. The CDR3 sequence: CASSQDRAYNEQFF. For the CDR3, the DNA is TGCGCCAGCAGCCAAGACAGGGCCTACAATGAGCAGTTCTTC.

V is TRBV12-3 or TRBV12-4 and J is TRBJ1-1, with D possibly TRBD1 on 6 matching bases. The CDR3 spans 15 residues. With 7 bases removed from V and 2 bases from J, the gap between germline ends came to 17 bases. In nucleotides, the CDR3 is TGTGCCAGCAACCCAGCGGGGGGCCATAACACTGAAGCTTTCTTT. Encoded protein: CASNPAGGHNTEAFF.

Details on this clonotype: A much larger clone is a single base away; this may be a read error. The chain joins TRBV12-3 or TRBV12-4 to TRBJ2-3, with D possibly being TRBD1 (5 bases). V shed 5 bases and J shed 5 bases, with 14 bases lying between them. The CDR3 extends over 14 amino acids. This CDR3 is CASSAPGIGDTQYF. CDR3 DNA: TGTGCCAGCAGTGCACCAGGGATTGGAGATACGCAGTATTTT.

A remark on this clonotype: At one end, the junction sequence differs from germline, possibly due to a read error. The rearrangement joins TRBV12-3 or TRBV12-4 to TRBJ2-3, with a tentative D call TRBD2 (6 bases). The CDR3 runs to 15 residues. This CDR3 reads CANSPPDYSTDTQYF. The CDR3 region has the DNA TGTGCCAACAGTCCCCCGGACTATAGCACAGATACGCAGTATTTT.

Only a few counts were recorded for this clonotype. V gene TRBV24-1 combines with J gene TRBJ2-1; 13 bases are a match to TRBD2. V shed 7 bases, J shed 6 bases, and the junction held 2 bases outside the gene matches. CDR1 KGHDR and CDR2 SFDVKD come from the germline V gene. The CDR3 has 14 amino acids. CDR3 nucleotides: TGTGCCACCAGCACTAGCGGGAGGGGCAATGAGCAGTTCTTC. This encodes CATSTSGRGNEQFF.

This rearrangement joins TRBV6-1 to TRBJ2-1; 13 positions match TRBD2. The germline V gene has CDR1 MNHNS and CDR2 SASEGT. Germline trimming cut 6 bases from V and 9 bases from J; bases unmatched to any gene: 8. The CDR3 has 15 residues. The chain's CDR3 is CASSLVGLAGSEQFF. Written as DNA, the CDR3 is TGTGCCAGCAGCCTAGTGGGACTAGCGGGATCTGAGCAGTTCTTC.

V usage is TRBV18 and J usage is TRBJ2-3, with a tentative D call TRBD2 (6 bases). The CDR3 has 14 amino acids. CDR1 and CDR2 from the germline V gene are KGHSH and LQKENI. Trimming removed 3 bases from V and 8 bases from J, with 15 bases in between. This chain's CDR3 is CASSPPEGLGTQYF. CDR3 nucleotides: TGTGCCAGCTCACCTCCGGAGGGGTTAGGTACGCAGTATTTT.

The chain recombines TRBV9 with TRBJ2-3; 11 nucleotides align to TRBD2. V shed 4 bases, J shed 6 bases, and the junction held 13 bases outside the gene matches. Germline V gene data show CDR1 as SGDLS and CDR2 as YYNGEE. The CDR3 is 17 amino acids. DNA for the CDR3: TGTGCCAGCAGCAGGACCTTAGCGGGAGGGCCGGGGGATACGCAGTATTTT. Its translation: CASSRTLAGGPGDTQYF.

The rearrangement uses TRBV6-1 and TRBJ1-2; the D is unclear. Germline loops: CDR1 MNHNS, CDR2 SASEGT. CDR3 length: 13 residues. V was trimmed by 4 bases and J by 3 bases, leaving 9 bases between them. This CDR3 reads CASSVGRDYGYTF. The CDR3, as DNA: TGTGCCAGCAGTGTGGGAAGAGACTATGGCTACACCTTC.

This chain links TRBV6-1 with TRBJ2-7; tentatively, D is TRBD2 (7 bases). V was shortened by 7 bases and J by 0 bases, with 16 bases between the two germline ends. The CDR3 covers 15 residues. Germline assignment: CDR1 MNHNS and CDR2 SASEGT. The CDR3 protein is CASIPGGGYSYEQYF. The CDR3 region has the DNA TGTGCCAGCATCCCCGGCGGGGGCTACTCCTACGAGCAGTACTTC.

This chain joins TRBV28 and TRBJ1-5, with no clear D. The germline V gene has CDR1 MDHEN and CDR2 SYDVKM. The CDR3 sequence is 12 residues long. Trimming cost V 7 bases and J 6 bases, with 10 bases left between them. CDR3 bases: TGTGCCAGCATTACGGGGATTCAGCCCCAGCATTTT. Residues: CASITGIQPQHF.

This sequence joins TRBV10-3 and TRBJ1-2; TRBD1 is a possible D gene (5 bases). The V gene's germline CDR1 is ENHRY and CDR2 SYGVKD. V was shortened by 11 bases and J by 0 bases, with 16 bases between the two germline ends. This CDR3 comprises 14 residues. The CDR3 DNA follows: TGTGCCGTCAAACCGGGGCCCGCTAACTATGGCTACACCTTC. Translation gives CAVKPGPANYGYTF.